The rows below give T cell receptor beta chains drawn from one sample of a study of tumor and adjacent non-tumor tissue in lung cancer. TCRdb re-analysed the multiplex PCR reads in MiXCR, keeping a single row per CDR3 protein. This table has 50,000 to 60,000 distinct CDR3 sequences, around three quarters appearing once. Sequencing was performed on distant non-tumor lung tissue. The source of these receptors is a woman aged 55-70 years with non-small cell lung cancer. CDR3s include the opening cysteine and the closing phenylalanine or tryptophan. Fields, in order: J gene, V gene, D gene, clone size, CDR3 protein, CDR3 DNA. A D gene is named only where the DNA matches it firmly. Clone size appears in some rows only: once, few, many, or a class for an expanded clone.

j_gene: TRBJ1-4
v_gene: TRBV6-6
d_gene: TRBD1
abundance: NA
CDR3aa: CVSSPYTGANEKLFF
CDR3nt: TGTGTCAGCAGTCCGTATACAGGGGCTAATGAAAAACTGTTTTTT

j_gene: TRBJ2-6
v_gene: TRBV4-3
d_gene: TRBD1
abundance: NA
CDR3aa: CTSSQGTAGPNVLTF
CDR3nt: TGCACCAGCAGCCAAGGGACAGCTGGGCCCAACGTCCTGACTTTC

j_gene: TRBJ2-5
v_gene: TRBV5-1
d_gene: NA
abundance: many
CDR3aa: CASSRTGGSSQETQYF
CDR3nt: TGCGCCAGCAGCCGGACGGGTGGCAGCTCCCAAGAGACCCAGTACTTC

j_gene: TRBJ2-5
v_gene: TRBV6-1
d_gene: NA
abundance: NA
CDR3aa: CASDTGQWGGTQYF
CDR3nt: TGTGCCAGCGATACGGGACAGTGGGGAGGGACCCAGTACTTC

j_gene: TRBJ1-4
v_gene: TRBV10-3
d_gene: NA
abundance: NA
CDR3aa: CVINNPGEDKLFF
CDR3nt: TGTGTCATCAACAACCCAGGGGAGGATAAACTGTTTTTT

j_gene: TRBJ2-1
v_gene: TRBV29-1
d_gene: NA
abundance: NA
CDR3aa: CSVGPAGKERFF
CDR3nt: TGCAGCGTTGGACCTGCGGGAAAGGAGCGGTTCTTC

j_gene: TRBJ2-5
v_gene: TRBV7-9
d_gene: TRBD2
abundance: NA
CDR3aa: CASSRSSGDQAQYF
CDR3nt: TGTGCCAGCAGCCGGAGTAGCGGGGACCAGGCTCAGTACTTC

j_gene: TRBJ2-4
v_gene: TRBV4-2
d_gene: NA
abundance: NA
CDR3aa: CASSPRVAQNIQNF
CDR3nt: TGTGCCAGCAGCCCCCGGGTGGCCCAAAACATTCAGAACTTC

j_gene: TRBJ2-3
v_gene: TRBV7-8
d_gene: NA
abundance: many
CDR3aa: CASSWRIMTDTQYF
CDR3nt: TGTGCCAGCAGCTGGAGAATAATGACAGATACGCAGTATTTT

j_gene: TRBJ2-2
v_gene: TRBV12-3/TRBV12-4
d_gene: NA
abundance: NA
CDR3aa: CASSFGRNTGELFF
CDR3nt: TGTGCCAGCAGTTTTGGGCGGAACACTGGGGAGCTGTTTTTT

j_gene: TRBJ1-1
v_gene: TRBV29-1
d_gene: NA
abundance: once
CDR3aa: CSLEPQQGAAFF
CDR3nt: TGCAGCCTTGAACCCCAACAGGGTGCAGCTTTCTTT

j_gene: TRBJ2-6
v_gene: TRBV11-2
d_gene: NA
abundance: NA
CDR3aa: CASNPLSGANVMTF
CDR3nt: TGTGCCAGCAATCCCCTCTCTGGGGCCAACGTCATGACCTTC

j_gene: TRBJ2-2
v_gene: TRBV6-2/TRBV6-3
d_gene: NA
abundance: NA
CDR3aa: CVSSYTQQRANTVEPFF
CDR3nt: TGTGTCAGCAGTTACACCCAACAGAGGGCCAACACCGTGGAGCCGTTTTTT

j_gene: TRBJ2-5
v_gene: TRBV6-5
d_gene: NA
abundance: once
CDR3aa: CTSGRDGSHGQETQYF
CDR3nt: TGTACCAGCGGGCGGGATGGGTCACACGGCCAAGAGACCCAGTACTTC

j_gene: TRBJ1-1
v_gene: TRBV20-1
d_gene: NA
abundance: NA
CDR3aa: CSATRVSMNTEAFF
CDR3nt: TGCAGTGCCACCCGGGTCAGTATGAACACTGAAGCTTTCTTT

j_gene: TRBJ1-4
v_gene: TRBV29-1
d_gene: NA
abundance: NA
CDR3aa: CSVGVSEKLFF
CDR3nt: TGCAGCGTTGGGGTAAGTGAAAAACTGTTTTTT

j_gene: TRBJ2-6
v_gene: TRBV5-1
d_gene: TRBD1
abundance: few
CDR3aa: CASSSQGAHGANVLTF
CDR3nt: TGCGCCAGCAGCTCGCAGGGGGCGCATGGGGCCAACGTCCTGACTTTC

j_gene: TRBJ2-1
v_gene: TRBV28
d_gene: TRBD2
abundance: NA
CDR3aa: CASSLTTSGGQGERSF
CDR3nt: TGTGCCAGCAGTCTGACGACTAGCGGGGGCCAGGGGGAGCGGTCCTTC

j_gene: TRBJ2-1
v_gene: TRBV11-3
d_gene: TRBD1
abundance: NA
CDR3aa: CANSLDRWAYNEQFF
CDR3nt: TGTGCCAACAGTTTGGACAGGTGGGCCTACAATGAGCAGTTCTTC

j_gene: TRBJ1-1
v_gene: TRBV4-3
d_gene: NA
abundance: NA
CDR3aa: CASNRYGRGDYTEAFF
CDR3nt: TGCGCCAGCAACCGATATGGGAGAGGGGATTACACTGAAGCTTTCTTT

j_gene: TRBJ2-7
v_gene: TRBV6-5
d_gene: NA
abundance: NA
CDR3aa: CANSLLGGDGEQYF
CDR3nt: TGTGCCAACAGTCTCCTCGGCGGGGACGGTGAGCAGTACTTC

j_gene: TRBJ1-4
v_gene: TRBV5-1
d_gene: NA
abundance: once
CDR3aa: CASSPGRLPRTNEKLFF
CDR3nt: TGCGCCAGCAGCCCGGGCCGCCTCCCACGGACTAATGAAAAACTGTTTTTT

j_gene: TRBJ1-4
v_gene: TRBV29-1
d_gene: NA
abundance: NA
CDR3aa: CSAEGTRDNEKLFF
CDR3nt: TGCAGCGCTGAAGGGACCAGGGATAATGAAAAATTGTTTTTT

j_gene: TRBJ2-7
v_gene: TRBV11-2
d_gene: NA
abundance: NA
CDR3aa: CASSLVLTEQFF
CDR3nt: TGTGCCAGCAGCTTAGTGTTGACCGAGCAGTTTTTC

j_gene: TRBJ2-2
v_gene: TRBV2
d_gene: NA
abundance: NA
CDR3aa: CASNTPGELFF
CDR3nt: TGTGCCAGCAATACGCCCGGGGAGCTGTTTTTT

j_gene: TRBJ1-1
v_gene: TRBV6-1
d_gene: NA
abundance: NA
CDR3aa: CASSYDNPNTEAFF
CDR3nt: TGTGCCAGCAGCTACGATAACCCGAACACTGAAGCTTTCTTT

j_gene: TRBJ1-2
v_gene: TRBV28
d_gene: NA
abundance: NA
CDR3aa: CASSLTRRGNYGYTF
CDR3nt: TGTGCCAGCAGTTTGACACGGAGGGGGAACTATGGCTACACCTTC

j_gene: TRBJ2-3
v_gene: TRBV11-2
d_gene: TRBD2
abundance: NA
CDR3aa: CASSLGTSGGVSTDTQNF
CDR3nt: TGTGCCAGCAGCTTAGGGACTAGCGGGGGAGTTTCCACTGATACGCAGAATTTT

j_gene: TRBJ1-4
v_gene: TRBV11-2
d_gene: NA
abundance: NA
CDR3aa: CASSQGGIKTVF
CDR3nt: TGTGCCAGCAGCCAAGGGGGGATTAAAACTGTTTTT

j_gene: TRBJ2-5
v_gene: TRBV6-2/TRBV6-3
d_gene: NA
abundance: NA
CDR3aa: CASRYEIQETQYF
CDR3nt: TGCGCCAGCAGATACGAGATTCAAGAGACCCAGTACTTC

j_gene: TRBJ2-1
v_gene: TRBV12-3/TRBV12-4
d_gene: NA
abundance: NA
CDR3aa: CASSDNMGKGNEQFF
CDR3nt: TGCGCCAGCAGTGATAACATGGGGAAGGGCAATGAGCAGTTCTTC

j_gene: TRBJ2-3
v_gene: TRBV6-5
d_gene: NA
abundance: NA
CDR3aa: CTSKYRFTDTQYF
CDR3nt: TGTACCAGCAAGTACAGGTTCACAGATACGCAGTATTTT

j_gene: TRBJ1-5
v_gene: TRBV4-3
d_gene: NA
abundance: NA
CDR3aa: CASSQDGPWGNQPQHF
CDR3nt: TGCGCCAGCAGTCAAGATGGGCCATGGGGTAATCAGCCCCAGCATTTT

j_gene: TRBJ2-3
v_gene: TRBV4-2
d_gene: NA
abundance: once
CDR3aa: CASSHSGTESYQDTQYF
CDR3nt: TGTGCCAGTAGCCATTCGGGGACCGAATCATACCAAGATACGCAGTATTTC

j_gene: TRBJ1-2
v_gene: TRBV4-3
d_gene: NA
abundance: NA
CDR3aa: CASSQGLGPAYSYTF
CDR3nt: TGCGCCAGCAGCCAAGGGCTGGGCCCGGCCTATAGCTACACCTTC

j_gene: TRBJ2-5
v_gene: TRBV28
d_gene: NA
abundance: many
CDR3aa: CASSFNPYRTTAQETQYF
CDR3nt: TGTGCCAGCAGTTTTAACCCTTATAGAACGACAGCCCAAGAGACCCAGTACTTC

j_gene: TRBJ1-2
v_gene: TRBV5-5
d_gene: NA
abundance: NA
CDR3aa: CASRTSTGTHGYTF
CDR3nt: TGTGCCAGTAGAACCTCGACCGGGACACACGGCTACACCTTC

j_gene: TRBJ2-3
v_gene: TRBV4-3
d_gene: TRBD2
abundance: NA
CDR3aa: CANSQVSGRMDAQYF
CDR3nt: TGTGCCAACAGCCAAGTGAGCGGGAGAATGGATGCGCAGTATTTT

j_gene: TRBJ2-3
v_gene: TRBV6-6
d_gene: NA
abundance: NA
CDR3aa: CASSLSGSRDTQYF
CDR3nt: TGTGCCAGCAGCTTGAGCGGAAGCAGAGATACGCAGTATTTT

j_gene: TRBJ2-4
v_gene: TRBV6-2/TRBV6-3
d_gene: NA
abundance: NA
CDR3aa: CASSFGVQNIQYF
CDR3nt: TGTGCCAGCAGTTTCGGAGTCCAAAACATTCAGTACTTC

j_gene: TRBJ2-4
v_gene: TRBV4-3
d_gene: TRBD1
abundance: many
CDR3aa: CASSPGQGTIDIQYF
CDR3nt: TGCGCCAGCAGCCCGGGACAGGGAACCATCGACATTCAGTACTTC

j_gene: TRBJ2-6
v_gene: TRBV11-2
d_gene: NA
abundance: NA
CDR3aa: CPNSNQSGANVLTF
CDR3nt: TGTCCTAACAGCAACCAGTCTGGGGCCAACGTCCTGACTTTC

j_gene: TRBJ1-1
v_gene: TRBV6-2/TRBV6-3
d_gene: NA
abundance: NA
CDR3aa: CASSSLGGRNTEAFF
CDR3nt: TGTGCCAGCAGTTCCCTGGGGGGACGTAACACTGAAGCTTTCTTT

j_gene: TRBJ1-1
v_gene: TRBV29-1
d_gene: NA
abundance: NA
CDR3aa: CSVRAGSLSTGAFF
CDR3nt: TGCAGCGTCCGGGCAGGGAGTCTATCAACTGGAGCTTTCTTT

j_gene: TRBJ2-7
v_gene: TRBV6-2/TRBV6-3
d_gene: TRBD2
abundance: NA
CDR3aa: CASRRGTTMTSGRAYEQYF
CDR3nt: TGTGCCAGCAGACGCGGAACAACCATGACTAGCGGGAGGGCCTACGAGCAATACTTC

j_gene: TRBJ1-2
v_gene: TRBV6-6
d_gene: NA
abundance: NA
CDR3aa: CANSQMQANYGYTF
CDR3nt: TGTGCCAACAGTCAGATGCAGGCTAATTATGGCTACACCTTC

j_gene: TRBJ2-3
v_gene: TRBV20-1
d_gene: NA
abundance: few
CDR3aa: CNAGTVANTQYF
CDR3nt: TGCAATGCGGGGACAGTTGCTAATACGCAGTATTTT

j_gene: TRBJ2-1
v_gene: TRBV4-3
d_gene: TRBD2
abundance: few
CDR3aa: CASSPSGKAGDEQFF
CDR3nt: TGTGCCAGCAGCCCGAGCGGGAAGGCTGGCGATGAGCAGTTCTTC

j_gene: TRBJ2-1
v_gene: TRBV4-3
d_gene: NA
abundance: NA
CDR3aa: CTSSQGGRAGGNNELLF
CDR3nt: TGCACCAGCAGCCAAGGCGGACGAGCAGGAGGGAACAATGAGCTGTTATTC

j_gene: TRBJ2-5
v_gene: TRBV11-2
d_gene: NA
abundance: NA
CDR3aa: CASSLEGTFGTHYF
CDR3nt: TGTGCCAGCAGCTTAGAGGGCACCTTTGGGACCCACTATTTC

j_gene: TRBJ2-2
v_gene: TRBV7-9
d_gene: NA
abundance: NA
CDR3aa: CASSLMASGELFF
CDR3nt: TGTGCCAGCAGCTTAATGGCTTCCGGGGAACTGTTTTTT

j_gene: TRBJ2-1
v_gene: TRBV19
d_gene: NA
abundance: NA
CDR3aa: CASSIDGGLEQFF
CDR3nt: TGTGCCAGTAGTATAGATGGGGGACTTGAGCAGTTCTTC

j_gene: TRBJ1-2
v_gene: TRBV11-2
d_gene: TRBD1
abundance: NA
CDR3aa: CANSLVWDSLHGYTF
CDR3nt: TGTGCCAACAGCTTAGTATGGGACAGCCTGCATGGCTACACCTTC

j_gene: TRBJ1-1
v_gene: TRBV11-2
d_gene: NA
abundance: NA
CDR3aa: CTSRLDGYTETFF
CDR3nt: TGTACCAGCCGCCTAGACGGGTACACTGAAACTTTCTTT

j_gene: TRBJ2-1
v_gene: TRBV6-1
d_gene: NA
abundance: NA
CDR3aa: CASIFAGSNKQFF
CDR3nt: TGTGCCAGCATTTTTGCGGGCTCCAATAAGCAGTTCTTC

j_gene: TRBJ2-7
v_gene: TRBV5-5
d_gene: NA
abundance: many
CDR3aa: CASSANLTPAQYF
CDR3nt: TGTGCCAGCAGCGCAAATCTCACACCGGCGCAGTACTTC